This T cell receptor beta chain was profiled in a study of OX40 agonist ivuxolimab in advanced cancers. Study details: In this trial design, patients received ivuxolimab intravenously at 0.01 to 10 mg/kg every 2 weeks. The group had a mean age of about 65 years, ranged from 23 to 79, and was 80% to 90% male. Study-level results: In general, CD8+ T cells held more expanded clones than CD4+ did, on average. Low normalized T-cell clonal expansion was also seen in some nonresponders.

Comment on this clone: Its specificity is not known.

TCRdb keeps only in-frame clones here, not all; method: immunoSEQ multiplex PCR. The table lists roughly 81,000 clones, 75% to 90% of them singletons, with 5% to 7% in the top ten. The germline V gene has CDR1 SGHRS and CDR2 YFSETQ. The CDR3 is 14 residues long. The sequences come from CD4+ or CD8+ T cells sorted from blood, collected in a trial of the OX40 agonist ivuxolimab. The clonotype originates from an adult with an advanced solid tumor such as melanoma, head and neck, liver or kidney cancer. V is TRBV5-1 and J is TRBJ2-5; tentative D call: TRBD1 (6 bases). The J call may not be correct, given that the DNA end is closer to TRBJ2-7. Here the CDR3 DNA reads TGCGCCAGCAGCTTGGCAGGGGTACCCTACGAGCAGTACTTC. Translated, it gives CASSLAGVPYEQYF.